A selection of T cell receptor beta chains follows, all from one sample in a study of blood T cell repertoires in COVID-19. The repertoire was sequenced with immunoSEQ multiplex PCR; TCRdb's copy has only in-frame clones and lacks some. The repertoire holds over 70,000 clones, with around 93% as singletons. Source material: peripheral blood. Every receptor here comes from a human donor with active COVID-19. The donor label of this sample is uncertain. CDR3s include the opening cysteine and the closing phenylalanine or tryptophan. Fields, in order: V gene, J gene, clone size, D gene, CDR3 DNA, CDR3 protein. D genes are given only for firm matches. The size of a clone is reported for some rows only, either as once, few or many, or as a class for expanded clones.

TRBV4-3	TRBJ2-1	NA	NA	TGCGCCAGCAGCCAAGAGTATTGGGGCCGAAATGAGCAGTTCTTC	CASSQEYWGRNEQFF
TRBV19	TRBJ2-7	NA	NA	TGTGCCAGTAGTATAGGACAGGCCACATCCTACGAGCAGTACTTC	CASSIGQATSYEQYF
TRBV6-5	TRBJ2-3	NA	TRBD2	TGTGCCAGCAGTTCGGAGCGGGGGGGCATAACAGATACGCAGTATTTT	CASSSERGGITDTQYF
TRBV5-1	TRBJ2-7	NA	TRBD1	TGCGCCAGCAGCAGACAAACCGGGACAGGCCTATACGAGCAGTACTTC	CASSRQTGTGLYEQYF
TRBV3-1/TRBV3-2	TRBJ2-7	NA	TRBD1	TGTGCCAGCAGCCCCCCTACGGACAGGTCGGAGCAGTACTTC	CASSPPTDRSEQYF
TRBV9	TRBJ2-5	NA	TRBD2	TGTGCCAGCAGCGGAGAGGCGGGGGGCCCACAAGAGACCCAGTACTTC	CASSGEAGGPQETQYF
TRBV11-2	TRBJ2-1	NA	TRBD1	TGTGCCAGCAGCCATCCGACAGGGTCAGATGAGCAGTTCTTC	CASSHPTGSDEQFF
TRBV19	TRBJ1-1	once	TRBD1	TGTGCCAGTAGTACCCCCCGGGACAGCGACACTGAAGCTTTCTTT	CASSTPRDSDTEAFF
TRBV6-5	TRBJ2-1	NA	TRBD1	TGTGCCAGCAGTTATGGGACAGGGCCCGACAATGAGCAGTTCTTC	CASSYGTGPDNEQFF
TRBV27	TRBJ2-7	NA	NA	TGTGCCAGCAGTTTGGGCGGGTCCTACGAGCAGTACTTC	CASSLGGSYEQYF
TRBV5-1	TRBJ2-3	few	NA	TGCGCCAGCAGCTTGGGTCTAGGCCTTGGGGGGAATGGCGATACGCAGTATTTT	CASSLGLGLGGNGDTQYF
TRBV28	TRBJ1-1	NA	NA	TGTGCCAGCAGACTCAGGGATTATGGTGAAGCTTTCTTT	CASRLRDYGEAFF
TRBV19	TRBJ1-5	NA	TRBD1	TGTGCCAGCGGGACAGGGTGGAACAATCAGCCCCAGCATTTT	CASGTGWNNQPQHF
TRBV28	TRBJ2-5	once	NA	TGTGCCAGCAGTTTAGGCCGGGGGGAGACCCAGTACTTC	CASSLGRGETQYF
TRBV6-6	TRBJ1-3	NA	NA	TGTGCCAGCAGTTACTCCACGGGAGCCTCTGGAAACACCATATATTTT	CASSYSTGASGNTIYF
TRBV7-9	TRBJ1-4	NA	TRBD1	TGTGCCAGCAGCTTTTCAACCGGGACAGGGGAAACTAATGAAAAACTGTTTTTT	CASSFSTGTGETNEKLFF
TRBV5-6	TRBJ1-6	NA	NA	TGTGCCAGCAGCTCGAAAAGGACAGCTTATAATTCACCCCTCCACTTT	CASSSKRTAYNSPLHF
TRBV5-4	TRBJ2-1	NA	TRBD1	TGTGCCAGCACCCCAACCCCGGGGGACAGGCAGCAGTTCTTC	CASTPTPGDRQQFF
TRBV6-2/TRBV6-3	TRBJ2-1	NA	TRBD1	TGTGCCAGCAGTTACCGACAGGGGCGCGGGGATGAGCAGTTCTTC	CASSYRQGRGDEQFF
TRBV4-2	TRBJ1-1	NA	TRBD1	TGTGCCAGCAGCCAGGAGGGACAGCGTGAAGCTTTCTTT	CASSQEGQREAFF
TRBV11-1	TRBJ2-5	few	NA	TGTGCCAGCAGCTTAAACAGCCAAGAGACCCAGTACTTC	CASSLNSQETQYF
TRBV11-2	TRBJ1-1	once	TRBD1	TGTGCCAGCAGCTGGGGACAGGGCTCTGAAGCTTTCTTT	CASSWGQGSEAFF
TRBV11-2	TRBJ2-2	once	TRBD1	TGTGCCAGCAGCTCCAACCTACACTTCAGGGGGCGCGTGGGCGGGGAGCTGTTTTTT	CASSSNLHFRGRVGGELFF
TRBV4-1	TRBJ2-3	NA	TRBD2	TGCGCCAGCAGCCAAGCCCCGTCGGGGGGGGCAGATACGCAGTATTTT	CASSQAPSGGADTQYF
TRBV2	TRBJ2-2	NA	TRBD1	TGTGCCAGCAGACAAGACAGGGGGAGCACCGGGGAGCTGTTTTTT	CASRQDRGSTGELFF
TRBV9	TRBJ2-7	NA	TRBD2	TGTGCCAGCAGCTTTAGCGGGGGGGAGTACGAGCAGTACTTC	CASSFSGGEYEQYF
TRBV14	TRBJ2-7	once	TRBD1	TGTGCCAGCAGCCAGGATGGACAGGGTAGTAGTTTTTTCCACTACGAGCAGTACTTC	CASSQDGQGSSFFHYEQYF
TRBV2	TRBJ2-5	NA	NA	TGTGCCAGCAGTGTTGTTAGTGCCCAGTACTTC	CASSVVSAQYF
TRBV6-5	TRBJ1-3	NA	NA	TGTGCCAGCAGTAAACAGAGTTACTCTGGAAACACCATATATTTT	CASSKQSYSGNTIYF
TRBV2	TRBJ1-1	NA	NA	TGTGCCAGCAGTGATCCGGGCACTGAAGCTTTCTTT	CASSDPGTEAFF
TRBV14	TRBJ2-7	NA	TRBD2	TGTGCCAGCAGCCGTATCAGTAGCGGGGGTTCCTACGAGCAGTACTTC	CASSRISSGGSYEQYF
TRBV27	TRBJ1-1	NA	TRBD1	TGTGCCAGCAGAATAGACAGGGGTACTGAAGCTTTCTTT	CASRIDRGTEAFF
TRBV5-4	TRBJ1-5	NA	TRBD1	TGTGCCAGCAGCTTCGGGACAGGGGGACAGCCCCAGCATTTT	CASSFGTGGQPQHF
TRBV4-1	TRBJ2-3	NA	NA	TGCGCCAGCAGCCAAGGGGCCGGGGACACAGATACGCAGTATTTT	CASSQGAGDTDTQYF
TRBV4-1	TRBJ2-2	NA	NA	TGCGCCAGCAGCCAAGAGGGGGCAGGGAACACCGGGGAGCTGTTTTTT	CASSQEGAGNTGELFF
TRBV24-1	TRBJ1-2	NA	NA	TGTGCCACCAGGTGGCGGGGTTCCGTGTATGGCTACACCTTC	CATRWRGSVYGYTF
TRBV19	TRBJ2-1	NA	TRBD2	TGTGCCAGTAGTCCCCTCCCTAGCGGGCTCTACAATGAGCAGTTCTTC	CASSPLPSGLYNEQFF
TRBV2	TRBJ2-5	NA	TRBD1	TGTGCCAGCCCAGGACAGGGGGCGAAGACCCAGTACTTC	CASPGQGAKTQYF
TRBV6-2/TRBV6-3	TRBJ1-2	NA	NA	TGTGCCAGCAGTTACCCAAAAGGCCAGGGCAGCAACTATGGCTACACCTTC	CASSYPKGQGSNYGYTF
TRBV6-1	TRBJ1-1	NA	NA	TGTGCCAGCAGTGGGTCCCTATGGAGACCAAACACTGAAGCTTTCTTT	CASSGSLWRPNTEAFF
TRBV2	TRBJ1-1	NA	NA	TGTGCCAGCAGTGAGACCTCATTCGACACCCTCCGGCCTGAAGCTTTCTTT	CASSETSFDTLRPEAFF
TRBV19	TRBJ1-1	NA	NA	TGTGCCAGTAGTAGGATCGACGGGGGGAACACTGAAGCTTTCTTT	CASSRIDGGNTEAFF
TRBV9	TRBJ2-1	once	TRBD2	TGTGCCAGCAGCGTTCGTGAGCGGGGTCTTTCCTACAATGAGCAGTTCTTC	CASSVRERGLSYNEQFF
TRBV7-9	TRBJ1-1	NA	NA	TGTGCCAGCAGCCGTCGGGAGGGGCCCACTGAAGCTTTCTTT	CASSRREGPTEAFF
TRBV10-2	TRBJ1-5	NA	TRBD1	TGCGCCAGCAGTGGGCCCCAGGGGGGCAATCAGCCCCAGCATTTT	CASSGPQGGNQPQHF
TRBV29-1	TRBJ2-2	NA	NA	TGCAGCGTTCCGACAGAAGGCGGGGAGCTGTTTTTT	CSVPTEGGELFF
TRBV7-3	TRBJ2-1	NA	TRBD2	TGTGCCAGCAGCTTCTCCCGGGGGGACTCCTACAATGAGCAGTTCTTC	CASSFSRGDSYNEQFF
TRBV2	TRBJ1-1	once	NA	TGTGCCAGCACACTTGACAGGAACACTGAGGCTTTCTTT	CASTLDRNTEAFF